This TCR beta chain was profiled in a study of blood T cell repertoires in COVID-19. Study information: T cells, B-cell-depleted T cells, or PBMCs provided the cDNA or gDNA that served as material.

The repertoire was sequenced with immunoSEQ multiplex PCR; TCRdb's copy has only in-frame clones and lacks some. The sample consists of about 180,000 clones, roughly 85% of them appearing once. Germline V lookup: CDR1 SGHTA, CDR2 FQGNSA. V lost 3 bases to trimming and J lost 0 bases; unmatched junction nucleotides: 2. The CDR3 loop spans 15 amino acids. Input material: peripheral blood. The chain joins TRBV7-2 to TRBJ1-2, with 9 positions matching TRBD1. The receptor's source is a human donor with active or convalescent COVID-19. The donor label of this sample is uncertain. The CDR3 protein is CASSLGDRANYGYTF. Written as DNA, the CDR3 is TGTGCCAGCAGCTTGGGGGACAGGGCTAACTATGGCTACACCTTC.